This record covers a single T cell receptor beta chain. The data derive from a study of blood T cell repertoires in COVID-19. Across the whole study: Collection of acute and convalescent COVID-19 samples took place in the United States, Italy and Spain.

Repertoires were generated with immunoSEQ multiplex PCR, while TCRdb's copy carries only in-frame clones and drops some. The data contain 150,000 to 200,000 clones, 78% of them singletons. The CDR3 is 14 amino acids. CDR1 MNHEY and CDR2 SVGAGI come from the germline V gene. V lost 6 bases, J lost 5 bases, and 16 bases lay in between. The receptor was derived from a woman older than 75 with active or convalescent COVID-19. This chain connects TRBV6-5 to TRBJ2-5, with D unclear. The specimen was peripheral blood. CDR3 in amino acids: CASSTDRFGETQYF. The CDR3 DNA is TGTGCCAGCAGCACAGACCGGTTTGGGGAGACCCAGTACTTC.